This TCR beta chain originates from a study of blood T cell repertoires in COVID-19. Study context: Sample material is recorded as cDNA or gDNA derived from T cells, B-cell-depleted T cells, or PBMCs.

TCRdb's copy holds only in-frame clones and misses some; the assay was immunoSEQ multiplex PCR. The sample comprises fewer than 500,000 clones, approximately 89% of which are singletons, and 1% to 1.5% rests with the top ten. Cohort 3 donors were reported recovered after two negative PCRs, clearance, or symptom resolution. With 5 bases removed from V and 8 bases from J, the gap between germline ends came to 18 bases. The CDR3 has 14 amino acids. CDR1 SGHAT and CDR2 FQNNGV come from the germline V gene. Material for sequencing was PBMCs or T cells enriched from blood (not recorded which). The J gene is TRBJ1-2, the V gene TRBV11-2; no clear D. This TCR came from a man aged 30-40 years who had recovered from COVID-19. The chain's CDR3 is CASSPSGLREGYTF. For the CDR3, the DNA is TGTGCCAGCAGCCCATCGGGCCTGAGGGAAGGCTACACCTTC.